This paragraph covers one T cell receptor (beta chain) sequence. The antigen this receptor binds is unknown. No clone much larger than this one lies a single base away; base qualities are absent. From V the trimming removes 3 bases and from J it removes 0 bases, while the gene matches leave 6 bases of the junction unaccounted for. CDR3 length: 17 amino acids, cysteine to phenylalanine. CDR3 DNA is the only sequence kept; it has 51 bases, read in frame from the first base. Sequencing instrument: Illumina NovaSeq 6000. TCRalpha and TCRbeta cDNA libraries were built by 5'RACE with constant-segment primers, adding sample barcodes and unique molecular identifiers. RNA was extracted from every sample with Trizol reagent. Library amplification was performed in two PCR steps, and a second sample barcode and Illumina TruSeq adapters were introduced in the second step. Sequencing of the libraries was done on an Illumina NovaSeq, producing 2 x 150 bp paired-end reads. In the paper's pipeline: The reads were demultiplexed and collapsed into UMI-guided consensus sequences using migec v1.2.7. Using mixcr v2.1.11, UMI consensuses were aligned to TRA and TRB V and J templates and then assembled into clonotypes. Expanded or contracted clonotypes were those called significant by both edgeR and NoisET, with noise models trained on biological replicates. For edgeR calls, the thresholds were a false discovery rate-adjusted p below 0.01 and a log2 fold-change of 1. As an exploratory analysis of dynamics, max-normalized trajectories of the 1000 most abundant clonotypes were examined by PCA with hierarchical clustering. Separately sequenced CD4+ and CD8+ repertoires were used to assign a CD4 or CD8 phenotype to each responding clone. TCRdb reprocessing: public reads trimmed at Q25 with fastp, clones called with MiXCR, in-frame beta chains kept. Identical CDR3 protein sequences are pooled into one entry, listed with their most common genes and DNA. The V and J calls shown here were made by TCRdb, not taken from the authors' results. The sample table contains over 350,000 distinct CDR3 sequences; only one count was recorded for around a sixth of them. The top ten clones comprise 20% to 25% of the sample.

This specimen belongs to a study of T-cell memory formation after mild COVID-19 (dated by TCRdb to about 2021). Regarding the research as a whole: TCR sequence clusters from the two donors were found to be largely donor specific. Longitudinal TCRalpha and TCRbeta repertoire sequencing tracked T-cell clones expanding and contracting after mild COVID-19 in a couple of donors. The cohort was made up of two young adult volunteers, one female and one male, who were previously healthy. General study outcomes and caveats: Contracting CD4+ clones were found mainly in CM and EM memory subsets, while CD8+ clones were enriched in EMRA. Clones contracting from day 15 to 85 had balanced CD4/CD8 phenotypes, while a second wave expanding from day 15 to 37 was biased towards CD4+. Whether the second-wave clones peaking on day 37 were SARS-CoV-2 specific was not confirmed. The detection of some responding clones in pre-infection memory suggests that pre-existing cross-reactive memory T cells joined the SARS-CoV-2 response. Only two mild cases were covered in the study, and larger cohorts including severe cases with pre-infection samples were considered necessary.

PBMCs were isolated by Ficoll-Paque density gradient centrifugation. Sequenced input: PBMCs or a T cell subset sorted from them (not recorded which). The source of this sequence is a man between 18 and 29 years old who had mild COVID-19 (a few samples of this study predate the infection). The sample titles of this study are shuffled in the database, so cell type and time point are left out; the donor was told from shared clones. Rearrangement joined TRBV12-3 or TRBV12-4 to TRBJ1-5, and 9 bases in between align with TRBD1. The sequence in DNA is TGTGCCAGCAGTTTCGGGACAGGGCGTGGTAGCAATCAGCCCCAGCATTTT. Its product reads: CASSFGTGRGSNQPQHF.